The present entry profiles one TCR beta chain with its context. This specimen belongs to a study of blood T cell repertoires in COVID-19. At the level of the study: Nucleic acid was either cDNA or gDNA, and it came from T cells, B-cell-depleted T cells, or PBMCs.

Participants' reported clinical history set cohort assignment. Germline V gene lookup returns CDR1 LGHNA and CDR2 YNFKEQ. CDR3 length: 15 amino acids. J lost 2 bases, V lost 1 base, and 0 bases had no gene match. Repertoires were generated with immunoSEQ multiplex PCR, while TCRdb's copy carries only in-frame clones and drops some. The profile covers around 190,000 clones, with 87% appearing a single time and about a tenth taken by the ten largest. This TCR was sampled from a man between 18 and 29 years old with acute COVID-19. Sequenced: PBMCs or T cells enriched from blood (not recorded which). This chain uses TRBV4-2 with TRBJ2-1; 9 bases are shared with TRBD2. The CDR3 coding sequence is TGTGCCAGCAGCCAAGCTAGCGGGGCCTACAATGAGCAGTTCTTC. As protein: CASSQASGAYNEQFF.